The clone carrying this TCR beta chain was observed a handful of times. Its cognate antigen is unknown. Germline lookup yields CDR1 SGHVS and CDR2 FQNEAQ. The CDR3 totals 17 residues. Trimming stripped 0 bases from V and 4 bases from J, with 15 bases between. The data are from a study of T cells after yellow fever vaccination. TCRdb fed the 5' RACE reads into MiXCR, producing one record per CDR3 protein. The sample yields 100,000 to 150,000 distinct CDR3 sequences, approximately 14% seen once. General observations from the study: Post-booster reappearance was seen for most primary-vaccination clones (roughly 96% CD4, around 89% CD8). Abundant bulk-derived clonotypes could contaminate FACS-sorted repertoires.

The receptor was derived from a young man who received the YFV17D yellow fever vaccine. V is TRBV7-8 and J is TRBJ2-2, with unresolved D. The sample in question was CD8+ T cells sorted from PBMCs, obtained 5 days after the yellow fever booster vaccination. This CDR3 is CASSLARLRPSTGELFF. The CDR3 nucleotides are TGTGCCAGCAGCTTAGCCCGGCTGCGGCCGTCCACCGGGGAGCTGTTTTTT.